This T cell receptor (beta chain) was recorded in a study of T cell responses to AZD1222 COVID-19 vaccine. Study findings and constraints: Close to half of spike-specific TCRs reportedly recognize unmutated variant regions. Spike as a whole was targeted by vaccine-associated CD4 TCRs, dominant at 160-218 and 743-854. Donors in the cohort were predominantly white British and more often female, and clonal diversity was possibly underestimated.

As for this clone: Its antigen is as yet unknown.

TCRdb's table, derived via immunoSEQ multiplex PCR, lists solely in-frame clones and lacks some. The repertoire holds 56,000 or so clones, with approximately 80% as singletons. The receptor's source is an adult who received the AZD1222 COVID-19 vaccine. Sample: peripheral blood, taken 28 days after the second AZD1222 dose.

The CDR3 loop reads CASSIAQRGSNEQFF. The CDR3 DNA is TGTGCCAGTAGTATAGCTCAGCGGGGGAGCAATGAGCAGTTCTTC. This sequence joins TRBV19 and TRBJ2-1; TRBD2 aligns across 8 bases. CDR3 length equals 15 residues. V was pared by 1 base and J by 6 bases, with 5 bases of the junction left unmatched. Germline values: CDR1 LNHDA, CDR2 SQIVND (reference sequence). Combining the CDR3 with reference TRBV19 and TRBJ2-1 gives the whole variable domain DGGITQSPKYLFRKEGQNVTLSCEQNLNHDAMYWYRQDPGQGLRLIYYSQIVNDFQKGDIAEGYSVSREKKESFPLTVTSAQKNPTAFYLCASSIAQRGSNEQFFGPGTRLTVL.